This T cell receptor beta chain was obtained from a study of long-term antiretroviral therapy in people with HIV. Germline CDR1 SNHLY, CDR2 FYNNEI. This CDR3 is built from 13 residues. V was pared by 9 bases and J by 4 bases, with 15 bases between. Worth noting for this clone: Its antigen is unidentified.

United States facilities provided treatment to all participants with HIV. General observations from the study: Collection spanned 2004 to 2017; ART regimens may be less effective than current ones.

A v3.0 immunoSEQ assay was performed at survey level. Here immunoSEQ multiplex PCR was the method, and the copy in TCRdb shows in-frame clones only, minus some. The sample shows some 47,000 clones, 90% to 95% of them seen only once. The sequencing here drew on unsorted PBMCs, taken 3.7 years after starting antiretroviral therapy. The source of this sequence is a woman in her forties or fifties with HIV. V and J are TRBV2 and TRBJ2-5; D may match TRBD1 or TRBD2 (6 bases each). The CDR3: CASLRGGLETQYF. The CDR3 bases are TGTGCCAGTCTCCGTGGGGGGCTAGAGACCCAGTACTTC.